This T cell receptor (beta chain) was captured in a study of T cells after yellow fever vaccination. Study-wide results and caveats: Abundant bulk-population clonotypes could contaminate the FACS-sorted repertoires. The study re-detected most primary-vaccination clones after the booster (approximately 96% CD4, roughly 85% CD8).

MiXCR, applied by TCRdb to the 5' RACE reads, yields one record per CDR3 protein. This repertoire shows about 340,000 distinct CDR3 sequences, approximately 4.2% found once; its top ten account for 24%. The CDR3 has 15 residues. The germline V gene has CDR1 LNHDA and CDR2 SQIVND (reference sequence). Trimming took off 1 base at V and 3 bases at J, with 9 bases between the two ends. This clonotype was picked up a small number of times. Its antigen is as yet unknown. The chain uses TRBV19 and TRBJ2-2; maybe TRBD1 (6 bases). The sample here was PBMCs, taken 5 days after the yellow fever booster vaccination. This sequence originates from a man between 18 and 29 years old who received the YFV17D yellow fever vaccine. The CDR3 nucleotides read TGTGCCAGTAGTATAGTACAGGGTTACACCGGGGAGCTGTTTTTT. This gives the protein CASSIVQGYTGELFF.